A selection of T cell receptor beta chains follows, all from one sample in a study of blood T cell repertoires in COVID-19. The table came from immunoSEQ multiplex PCR; TCRdb's copy has only in-frame clones and leaves some out. The sample yields 200,000 to 300,000 clones, 88% seen once. The sample taken for sequencing was PBMCs or T cells enriched from blood (not recorded which). The receptors derive from a middle-aged woman with acute COVID-19. CDR3s include the opening cysteine and the closing phenylalanine or tryptophan. The order of the fields is J gene, clone size, V gene, D gene, CDR3 DNA, CDR3 protein. The D gene is left open where the match is weak. The size of a clone is reported for some rows only, either as once, few or many, or as a class for expanded clones.

>TRBJ2-3|-|TRBV27|-
TGTGCCAGCCGACCGGGACTGTCGACGCATACGCAGTATTTT
CASRPGLSTHTQYF
>TRBJ2-1|-|TRBV6-5|-
TGTGCCAGCAGCTTCTCCTTTGCGGGCGATGAGCAGTTCTTC
CASSFSFAGDEQFF
>TRBJ2-1|-|TRBV5-1|-
TGCGCCAGCAGCTTGTTAGAGGATGAGCAGTTCTTC
CASSLLEDEQFF
>TRBJ1-3|-|TRBV19|TRBD1
TGTGCCAGTAGTATAGCAGGGGGGACTGGAAACACCATATATTTT
CASSIAGGTGNTIYF
>TRBJ1-1|-|TRBV28|-
TGTGCCAGCAGTTCTAGCGGGTCCGAGAATCTTGAAGCTTTCTTT
CASSSSGSENLEAFF
>TRBJ1-2|few|TRBV4-1|TRBD1
TGCGCCAGCAATCCGGGACAGGGCCACCTCTATGGCTACACCTTC
CASNPGQGHLYGYTF
>TRBJ1-5|few|TRBV28|TRBD1
TGTGCCAGCAGCCCCTACAGGGGTGGCAATCAGCCCCAGCATTTT
CASSPYRGGNQPQHF
>TRBJ2-1|-|TRBV4-1|-
TGCGCCAGCAGCCCAATATCGGGCGGGGCCAGCTCCTACAATGAGCAGTTCTTC
CASSPISGGASSYNEQFF
>TRBJ2-6|once|TRBV5-1|TRBD1
TGCGCCAGCAAGGACAGGCTATTTGGTGGGGCCAACGTCCTGACTTTC
CASKDRLFGGANVLTF
>TRBJ2-7|-|TRBV5-1|TRBD1
TGCGCCAGCAGCCCCCTCGGGACAGGGGTCGGCGAGCAGTACTTC
CASSPLGTGVGEQYF
>TRBJ1-1|-|TRBV19|-
TGTGCCAGTAGTATAGGTCCAGGTGAATCACCCTCCAACACTGAAGCTTTCTTT
CASSIGPGESPSNTEAFF
>TRBJ2-7|-|TRBV27|TRBD2
TGTGCCAGCAGTGAACTTAGCGGGGTGCCCTACGAGCAGTACTTC
CASSELSGVPYEQYF
>TRBJ2-2|-|TRBV7-9|-
TGTGCCAGCAGCTCGAAGACTACGAACACCGGGGAGCTGTTTTTT
CASSSKTTNTGELFF
>TRBJ2-7|-|TRBV24-1|TRBD1
TGTGCCACCAGTGAAGCAACAGGGGAGAATAACTACGAGCAGTACTTC
CATSEATGENNYEQYF
>TRBJ1-6|once|TRBV18|TRBD1
TGTGCCAGCTCACCTCAAACCGGGACAGATAATTCACCCCTCCACTTT
CASSPQTGTDNSPLHF
>TRBJ1-5|-|TRBV16|-
TGTGCCAGCAGCCCGGAGCTTAGCGGACTGAGGGGTAGAAGCAATCAGCCCCAGCATTTT
CASSPELSGLRGRSNQPQHF
>TRBJ2-6|-|TRBV19|TRBD1
TGTGCCAGTAGTCCTGACAGGGAGGGGGCCAACGTCCTGACTTTC
CASSPDREGANVLTF
>TRBJ2-1|-|TRBV2|-
TGTGCCTCGACCTTCGGGGACTCCTACAATGAGCAGTTCTTC
CASTFGDSYNEQFF
>TRBJ2-3|-|TRBV20-1|TRBD2
TGCAGTGCTAGTATCACTAGCGGCACAGATACGCAGTATTTT
CSASITSGTDTQYF
>TRBJ1-1|-|TRBV3-1/TRBV3-2|-
TGTGCCAGCAGCCACTCAGGAAAAAACACTGAAGCTTTCTTT
CASSHSGKNTEAFF
>TRBJ1-6|once|TRBV9|-
TGTGCCAGCAACGACGGGAGCTATAATTCACCCCTCCACTTT
CASNDGSYNSPLHF
>TRBJ1-1|-|TRBV5-4|-
TGTGCCAGCAGCTTGGCCAGGGGTACCACCTCCGTTGAAGCTTTCTTT
CASSLARGTTSVEAFF
>TRBJ1-3|-|TRBV11-2|-
TGTGCCAGCAGCCTTACAGCTTTTACAGGAAACACCATATATTTT
CASSLTAFTGNTIYF
>TRBJ1-4|-|TRBV10-3|-
TGTGCCATCAGAGCGACGGGTAATGAAAAACTGTTTTTT
CAIRATGNEKLFF
>TRBJ2-1|-|TRBV9|-
TGTGCCAGCAGCGTAGAAACAGGCTCCTACAATGAGCAGTTCTTC
CASSVETGSYNEQFF
>TRBJ1-5|-|TRBV7-2|-
TGTGCCAGCAGCTTCTCAGGCTTCAATCAGCCCCAGCATTTT
CASSFSGFNQPQHF
>TRBJ2-3|-|TRBV7-3|-
TGTGCCAGCAGCTTCACAGGGCTCGATACGCAGTATTTT
CASSFTGLDTQYF
>TRBJ1-2|-|TRBV7-2|TRBD1
TGTGCCAGCAGCTTAGCGGTAGTAGGGGGCGCCTATGGCTACACCTTC
CASSLAVVGGAYGYTF
>TRBJ1-2|once|TRBV10-2|TRBD1
TGCGCCAGCAGGGACATCAGGGGGGACTATGGCTACACCTTC
CASRDIRGDYGYTF
>TRBJ1-4|-|TRBV6-5|TRBD1
TGTGCCAGCAGTTTACTCAGGGGGTCTAATGAAAAACTGTTTTTT
CASSLLRGSNEKLFF
>TRBJ2-3|-|TRBV24-1|TRBD1
TGTGCCACCAGTGACCTCTCCAGGGACAGGAGCACAGATACGCAGTATTTT
CATSDLSRDRSTDTQYF
>TRBJ2-5|-|TRBV27|-
TGTGCCAGCAGTTTCCGTACAGGGAGCTTAGAGACCCAGTACTTC
CASSFRTGSLETQYF
>TRBJ2-5|-|TRBV30|TRBD2
TGTGCCTGGACCAGCGGGAGCGGGCCCGGGGAGACCCAGTACTTC
CAWTSGSGPGETQYF
>TRBJ2-2|few|TRBV11-3|TRBD1
TGTGCCAGCAGCTTAGGGGAGACAGGGGCAAGAACCGGGGAGCTGTTTTTT
CASSLGETGARTGELFF
>TRBJ2-5|once|TRBV7-9|TRBD2
TGTGCCAGCAGCCCGTCCGGGACTAGCGGGAGGGAGACCCAGTACTTC
CASSPSGTSGRETQYF
>TRBJ2-1|-|TRBV5-3|-
TGTGCCAGAAGCTTGCTAGGGGGCTCCTACAATGAGCAGTTCTTC
CARSLLGGSYNEQFF
>TRBJ2-1|-|TRBV7-8|TRBD2
TGTGCCAGCAGCTTCCAGCGGGGTCTTAACAATGAGCAGTTCTTC
CASSFQRGLNNEQFF
>TRBJ2-3|-|TRBV4-1|TRBD2
TGCGCCAGCAGCTCCACTCTGTTCGGGACTAGCGGGAGATATGAGGTGGATACGCAGTATTTT
CASSSTLFGTSGRYEVDTQYF
>TRBJ1-2|-|TRBV5-1|TRBD1
TGCGCCAGCCAGCCCGGGACAGAAAGCCCCTATGGCTACACCTTC
CASQPGTESPYGYTF
>TRBJ2-2|-|TRBV27|TRBD2
TGTGCCAGCAGTGCCCTACTAGCGGGAGTTGTCGGGGAGCTGTTTTTT
CASSALLAGVVGELFF
>TRBJ2-1|once|TRBV4-3|-
TGCGCCAGCAGCCAAGCATTCGGCAGCAGGGAGCAGTTCTTC
CASSQAFGSREQFF
>TRBJ1-4|-|TRBV5-1|TRBD1
TGCGCCAGCAGCTCAAGGGGGCCACAACCTAATGAAAAACTGTTTTTT
CASSSRGPQPNEKLFF
>TRBJ2-1|once|TRBV9|-
TGTGCCAGCAGCATAGACAGCTCCTACAATGAGCAGTTCTTC
CASSIDSSYNEQFF
>TRBJ2-1|-|TRBV6-1|TRBD2
TGTGCCAGCAGTGCCCGGACTAGCGGAGGAATCCACAATGAGCAGTTCTTC
CASSARTSGGIHNEQFF
>TRBJ1-5|-|TRBV19|-
TGTGCCAGTAGTAGAAGGGGCTCCAATCAGCCCCAGCATTTT
CASSRRGSNQPQHF